This paragraph covers one TCR beta chain sequence. Its antigen is unknown. The sample comes from a study of T-cell reconstitution after alpha-beta-depleted transplantation in children. Overall study results and limits: Day-60 TCRbeta diversity that was high in some patients was derived from surviving recipient T cells and thymic progenitors.

The V gene's germline CDR1 is LGHNA and CDR2 YNFKEQ. The CDR3 contains 17 residues. V lost 0 bases and J 0 bases, leaving 12 bases between the germline ends. This sample's TCRbeta library carried unique molecular identifier barcodes. TCRdb independently ran MiXCR on the PCR reads; one entry per CDR3 protein. The sample records about 340,000 distinct CDR3 sequences, under 20% being singletons. The sample was PBMCs, mostly from graft donor cells, taken 360 days after TCRalphabeta/CD19-depleted stem cell transplant. The clonotype was recovered from a male patient under 10 years old who had a stem cell transplant for acute lymphoblastic leukemia, so the T cells may come from the graft donor. J is TRBJ2-1 and V is TRBV4-2, with a weak D call TRBD2 (6 bases). The CDR3 DNA reads TGTGCCAGCAGCCAAGAAGGCCGGGACTTCTCCTACAATGAGCAGTTCTTC. Translating it yields CASSQEGRDFSYNEQFF.